This T cell receptor beta chain was identified in a study of T-cell reconstitution after alpha-beta-depleted transplantation in children. This CDR3 is built from 13 residues. The trim removed 8 bases at V and 2 bases at J, leaving 3 bases unmatched. Unique molecular identifiers were incorporated into the prepared TCRbeta library. Each CDR3 protein gets one entry after TCRdb re-called the PCR reads with MiXCR. Of nearly 550,000 distinct CDR3 sequences listed, 18% are singletons. The sample consisted of PBMCs from the stem cell graft donor, taken from the stem cell graft. The gene calls are TRBV12-3 or TRBV12-4 and TRBJ2-1; 7 bases match TRBD2. This sequence originates from a human donor who donated a stem cell graft to a child with acute lymphoblastic leukemia. DNA of the CDR3: TGTGCCAGCGGGAGGGCCGCCTACAATGAGCAGTTCTTC. This encodes CASGRAAYNEQFF.